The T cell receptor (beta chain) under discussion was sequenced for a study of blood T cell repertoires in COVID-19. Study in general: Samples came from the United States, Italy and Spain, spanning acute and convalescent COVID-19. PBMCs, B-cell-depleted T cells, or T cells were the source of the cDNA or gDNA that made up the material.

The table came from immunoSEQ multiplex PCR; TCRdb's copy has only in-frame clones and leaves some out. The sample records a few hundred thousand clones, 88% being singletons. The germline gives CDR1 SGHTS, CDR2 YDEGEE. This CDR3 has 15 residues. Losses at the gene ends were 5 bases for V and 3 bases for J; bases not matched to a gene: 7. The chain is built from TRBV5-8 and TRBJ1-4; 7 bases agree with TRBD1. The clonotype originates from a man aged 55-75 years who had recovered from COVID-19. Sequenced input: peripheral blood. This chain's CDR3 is CASRDRAIANEKLFF. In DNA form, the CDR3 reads TGTGCCAGCAGAGACAGGGCTATAGCTAATGAAAAACTGTTTTTT.